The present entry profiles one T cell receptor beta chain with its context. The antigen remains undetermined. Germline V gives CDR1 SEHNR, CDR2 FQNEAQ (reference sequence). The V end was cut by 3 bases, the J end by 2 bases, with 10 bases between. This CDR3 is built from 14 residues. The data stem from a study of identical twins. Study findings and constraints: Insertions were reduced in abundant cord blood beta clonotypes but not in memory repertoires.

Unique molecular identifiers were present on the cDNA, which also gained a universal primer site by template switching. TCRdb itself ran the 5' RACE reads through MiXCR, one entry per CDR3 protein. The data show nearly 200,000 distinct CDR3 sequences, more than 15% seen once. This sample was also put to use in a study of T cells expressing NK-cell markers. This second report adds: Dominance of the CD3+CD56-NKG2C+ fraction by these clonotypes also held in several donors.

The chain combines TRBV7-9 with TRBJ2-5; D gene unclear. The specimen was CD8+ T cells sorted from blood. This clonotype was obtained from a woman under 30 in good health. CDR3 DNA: TGTGCCAGCAGCTTGCTGGGGAAACAAGAGACCCAGTACTTC. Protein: CASSLLGKQETQYF.